A single sample is the source of the 8 T cell receptor beta chains below, sequenced in a study of T cells after yellow fever vaccination. A single record per CDR3 protein comes from TCRdb applying MiXCR to the 5' RACE reads. The sample lists some 240,000 distinct CDR3 sequences, approximately 3.5% occurring once. The sequenced sample was PBMCs, obtained 15 days after the yellow fever booster vaccination. The receptor source for this set is a man aged 18 to 29 who received the YFV17D yellow fever vaccine.

This clonotype was recorded at least ten times. V is TRBV3-1 and J is TRBJ2-7, with D tentatively TRBD1 or TRBD2 (5 bases each). Trimming shortened V by 0 bases and J by 1 base, and 19 bases separated the two germline ends. Germline CDR1 reads LGHDT; CDR2 reads YNNKEL (reference sequence). This CDR3 comprises 18 residues. The CDR3 loop reads CASSQDSMRGSKSYEQYF. CDR3 DNA: TGTGCCAGCAGCCAAGATAGTATGAGGGGCTCTAAATCCTACGAGCAGTACTTC.

This clonotype has a count of ten or more. The V gene is TRBV12-3 or TRBV12-4, the J gene TRBJ1-1; D ambiguous. The CDR3 sequence is 13 residues long. Between the trimmed V and J ends, which lost 5 bases and 0 bases, there was a span of 7 bases. CDR3 nucleotides: TGTGCCAGCAGTAAGGAGTTGAACACTGAAGCTTTCTTT. This encodes CASSKELNTEAFF.

This clonotype was seen repeatedly, ten times or more. This chain links TRBV5-1 with TRBJ1-1; 7 nucleotides agree with TRBD1. CDR1 is SGHRS and CDR2 is YFSETQ in the germline V gene. V was clipped by 4 bases and J by 4 bases; unmatched bases: 13. The CDR3 totals 16 residues. CDR3 protein: CASSPGGGWGVTEAFF. Written as DNA, the CDR3 is TGCGCCAGCAGCCCCGGAGGGGGCTGGGGGGTCACTGAAGCTTTCTTT.

This clonotype appeared many times. The chain has TRBV7-9 and TRBJ2-5; 7 positions agree with TRBD1. Losses at the gene ends were 5 bases for V and 5 bases for J; bases not matched to a gene: 8. Germline V lookup: CDR1 SEHNR, CDR2 FQNEAQ (reference sequence). The CDR3 is 14 amino acids. The CDR3, as DNA: TGTGCCAGCAGCCGCCCCGGGACAGCCGAGACCCAGTACTTC. As protein: CASSRPGTAETQYF.

This clonotype came up many times. V and J are TRBV12-3 or TRBV12-4 and TRBJ1-2; weak D call: TRBD1 (6 bases). The CDR3 is made up of 12 amino acids. Trimming pared 6 bases from V and 6 bases from J, leaving 11 bases between. The CDR3 sequence is CASRGAEDGYTF. Written as DNA, the CDR3 is TGTGCCAGCAGGGGGGCTGAGGATGGCTACACCTTC.

This clonotype came up many times. The genes are TRBV7-9 and TRBJ1-3; the D gene is possibly TRBD1 (6 bases). Trimming pared 5 bases from V and 0 bases from J, leaving 14 bases between. Germline CDR1 reads SEHNR; CDR2 reads FQNEAQ (reference sequence). This CDR3 region has 16 residues. CDR3 bases: TGTGCCAGCAGCCCCCCTGAGGGACACTCTGGAAACACCATATATTTT. Amino acids: CASSPPEGHSGNTIYF.

This clonotype was picked up many times. The CDR3 DNA follows: TGTGCCAGCAGCTCCACTCGACTAGCAGATACGCAGTATTTT. As protein: CASSSTRLADTQYF. This chain links TRBV6-2 or TRBV6-3 with TRBJ2-3; D possibly corresponds to TRBD2 (6 bases). CDR1 is MNHEY and CDR2 is SVGEGT in the germline V gene. The V and J ends lost 6 bases and 4 bases respectively, with 14 bases between them. CDR3 length: 14 residues.

This clonotype was seen at least ten times. The V call is TRBV7-2, the J call TRBJ1-5; 7 bases match TRBD1. CDR3 length: 15 residues. The germline gives CDR1 SGHTA, CDR2 FQGNSA. Germline trimming cut 4 bases from V and 7 bases from J; bases unmatched to any gene: 10. The CDR3 nucleotides read TGTGCCAGCAGCTCCCGACAGGGATTGAACCAGCCCCAGCATTTT. This codes for CASSSRQGLNQPQHF.